The clone carrying this T cell receptor beta chain was recorded a few times. TCRdb re-called the RT-PCR reads with MiXCR, one entry per CDR3 protein. The sample consists of 150,000 to 200,000 distinct CDR3 sequences, about 30% of them appearing once. CDR3 length equals 18 residues. The junction had 8 bases not matched to a gene; V was cut back by 1 base and J by 4 bases. The V gene's germline CDR1 is SGHVS and CDR2 FQNEAQ. These data originate in a study of patients and donors after allogeneic stem cell transplantation. This sequence joins TRBV7-8 and TRBJ2-2, with 11 bases lining up with TRBD2. The sequenced sample consisted of blood, either unsorted or a sorted T cell fraction (not recorded which). This clonotype originated in a human donor who was either an allogeneic HSCT recipient or a stem cell or donor lymphocyte infusion donor (not recorded which). It is not recorded whose cells these are; they may come from a transplant donor. This chain's CDR3 is CASSLVLAGGLTTGELFF. CDR3 coding DNA: TGTGCCAGCAGCTTAGTTCTAGCGGGGGGACTTACCACCGGGGAGCTGTTTTTT.